This TCR beta chain was obtained from a study of T-cell memory formation after mild COVID-19. Germline V gives CDR1 SGHRS, CDR2 YFSETQ. The V segment lost 1 base and the J segment 9 bases; nucleotides outside the gene matches: 12. CDR3 length: 17 amino acids. With respect to this clonotype: Possible read error: a much larger clone is one base away.

TCRdb reanalysed the 5' RACE reads using MiXCR and keeps one entry per CDR3 protein. The sample holds 120,000 or so distinct CDR3 sequences; about 5.9% are singletons and the top ten take approximately 2.1%. Input material: PBMCs or a T cell subset sorted from them (not recorded which). This sequence originates from an adult woman who had mild COVID-19 (a few samples of this study predate the infection). Cell type and time point are not known. The genes are TRBV5-1 and TRBJ2-1; 11 bases map to TRBD2. Here the CDR3 reads CASSLLLTSGSGSEQFF. The CDR3 nucleotides are TGCGCCAGCAGCTTGTTGCTAACTAGCGGGAGTGGCAGTGAGCAGTTCTTC.